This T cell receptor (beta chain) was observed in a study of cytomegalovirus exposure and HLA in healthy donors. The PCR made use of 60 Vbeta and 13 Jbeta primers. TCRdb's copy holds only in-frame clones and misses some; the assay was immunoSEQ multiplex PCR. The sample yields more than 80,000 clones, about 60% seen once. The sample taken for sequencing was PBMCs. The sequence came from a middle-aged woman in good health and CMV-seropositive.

The CDR3 region has the DNA TGTGCCAGCAGTTTATCAGCTAGCGGCTCCTACGAGCAGTACTTC. This encodes CASSLSASGSYEQYF. The chain carries TRBV28 and TRBJ2-7, with 7 bases lining up with TRBD2. Germline V gene data show CDR1 as MDHEN and CDR2 as SYDVKM. This CDR3 contains 15 residues. V lost 1 base and J lost 0; bases outside the gene matches: 3. Full variable domain (missing parts from reference TRBV28 and TRBJ2-7): DVKVTQSSRYLVKRTGEKVFLECVQDMDHENMFWYRQDPGLGLRLIYFSYDVKMKEKGDIPEGYSVSREKKERFSLILESASTNQTSMYLCASSLSASGSYEQYFGPGTRLTVT.